This note documents a single TCR beta chain sequence. The clone's antigen remains unknown. Nothing much larger sits one base from this clone, and base qualities are not available. This specimen belongs to a study of somatic mutations in T cells in chronic GVHD (dated by TCRdb to about 2020). Genomic DNA was isolated and then used for TCRbeta deep sequencing. The immunoSEQ assay, provided as a commercial service, was used for TCRbeta CDR3 sequencing and initial data processing. The authors processed their data as follows. Reads were demultiplexed, adapter and primer sequences were trimmed, similar clones were merged through frequency-ratio clustering, and V, D, J genes were annotated using IMGT. TCRdb retrieved this table from immuneACCESS and kept in-frame rearrangements only. Not all clones are present; in checked studies, unresolved V genes account for under half, and no reason is known for the remainder. That table furnishes V, J and clone size, whereas the DNA furnished D and trimming. The sample yields 13,000 or so clones; around 80% were counted once. The ten largest clones add up to 32% of the sample.

For sorting, cells were stained with anti-CD3, anti-CD4, anti-CD8 and a Vbeta20 antibody from the IOTest Beta Mark kit and sorted on a FACSAria III to a purity above 99%. Peripheral blood was drawn into sodium heparin tubes, and mononuclear cells were separated by Ficoll-Paque PLUS density gradient centrifugation. CD4+ Vbeta20+, CD4+ Vbeta20-, and CD8+ T cell fractions were FACS-sorted before TCRbeta deep sequencing. Per the germline V gene, SGHAT is the CDR1 and FQNNGV is the CDR2. For this chain, trimming is 5 bases at the V end and 2 bases at the J end, and the number of junction bases without a gene match is 6. Measured from the cysteine to the phenylalanine, the CDR3 is 16 residues long. Only the CDR3 region is kept as DNA, spanning 48 bases read in frame from base 1.

The sequencing sample was made of Vbeta20-negative CD4+ T cells from blood. The sample's cell subset or site label, in plain terms: CD4+ T cells sorted as TCR Vbeta20 negative by flow cytometry. The chain joins TRBV11-2 to TRBJ2-7; a stretch of 13 junction bases matches TRBD2. The clonotype originates from a male patient in his forties or fifties with chronic graft-versus-host disease. After a transplant, some T cells may have been passed on by the graft donor. The CDR3 region reads CASSPGTSGVTYEQYF. The nucleotide sequence reads as follows: TGTGCCAGCAGCCCGGGGACTAGCGGGGTAACCTACGAGCAGTACTTC.